Listed here are 32 T cell receptor beta chains from one sample, sequenced in a study of T cells after yellow fever vaccination. TCRdb independently ran MiXCR on the 5' RACE reads; one entry per CDR3 protein. The sample comprises under 350,000 distinct CDR3 sequences, about 4% of which are singletons, and around 23% rests with the top ten. The sequenced sample was PBMCs, obtained 5 days after the yellow fever booster vaccination. Receptor source: a young man who received the YFV17D yellow fever vaccine.

This chain uses TRBV5-1 with TRBJ2-3, with 7 bases identical to TRBD1. The V gene's germline CDR1 is SGHRS and CDR2 YFSETQ. The CDR3 length is 15 residues. After removal of 3 bases from V and 0 bases from J, the junction contained 4 bases not matched to a gene. Here the CDR3 DNA reads TGCGCCAGCAGCTCCACAGGGGTTAGCACAGATACGCAGTATTTT. Protein: CASSSTGVSTDTQYF.

The rearrangement links TRBV29-1 to TRBJ1-2, with D possibly matching TRBD1 (5 bases). V lost 6 bases and J lost 8, with 13 bases in between. Germline V gene data show CDR1 as SQVTM and CDR2 as ANQGSEA. The CDR3 consists of 11 residues. The CDR3 spells CSVRGGRGYTF. CDR3 sequence (DNA): TGCAGCGTCCGGGGGGGACGGGGCTACACCTTC.

The chain employs TRBV4-2 and TRBJ2-7; TRBD1 agrees at 7 bases. The length of the CDR3 is 13 residues. CDR1 LGHNA and CDR2 YNFKEQ come from the germline V gene. J was trimmed by 7 bases and V by 4 bases; bases with no gene match: 7. CDR3 bases: TGTGCCAGCAGCCCAGGACAGGAGCGAGAGCAGTACTTC. This sequence encodes CASSPGQEREQYF.

This clonotype was seen a few times. This chain connects TRBV9 to TRBJ2-5; the match to TRBD2 covers 8 bases. The junction had 6 bases not matched to a gene; V was cut back by 0 bases and J by 5 bases. CDR1 and CDR2 from the germline V gene are SGDLS and YYNGEE. CDR3 size: 15 residues. The DNA of the CDR3 is TGTGCCAGCAGCGTAGCGGGGGGGCTGGTTGAGACCCAGTACTTC. This sequence encodes CASSVAGGLVETQYF.

This chain joins TRBV27 and TRBJ1-2; D unclear. This CDR3 has 12 amino acids. Trimming stripped 5 bases from V and 3 bases from J, with 7 bases between. Per germline, CDR1 MNHEY and CDR2 SMNVEV (reference sequence). CDR3 region: CASSDRYYGYTF. As DNA, the CDR3 is TGTGCCAGCAGTGACCGCTACTATGGCTACACCTTC.

This clonotype was detected a few times. V usage is TRBV7-9 and J usage is TRBJ2-1, with 8 nucleotides matching TRBD1. V lost 3 bases and J lost 1; bases outside the gene matches: 5. CDR1 is SEHNR and CDR2 is FQNEAQ in the germline V gene (reference sequence). This CDR3 contains 16 residues. Written as DNA, the CDR3 is TGTGCCAGCAGCTTGCAATGGACAGGGTCCTACAATGAGCAGTTCTTC. Translating it yields CASSLQWTGSYNEQFF.

The gene calls are TRBV5-1 and TRBJ2-3; 13 positions match TRBD2. V gave up 1 base and J gave up 4 bases; unmatched junction bases: 3. This CDR3 is built from 16 residues. The germline V gene has CDR1 SGHRS and CDR2 YFSETQ. The CDR3 loop reads CASSLSGLAGADTQYF. In DNA, the CDR3 is TGCGCCAGCAGCTTGTCCGGACTAGCGGGGGCAGATACGCAGTATTTT.

This clonotype was picked up a small number of times. The chain combines TRBV5-1 with TRBJ2-7; 11 bases match TRBD2. V lost 0 bases to trimming and J lost 4 bases; unmatched junction nucleotides: 6. This CDR3 region has 16 residues. Germline V lookup: CDR1 SGHRS, CDR2 YFSETQ. Here the CDR3 DNA reads TGCGCCAGCAGCTTGGCCGGGACTAGCGGATTATACGAGCAGTACTTC. This sequence encodes CASSLAGTSGLYEQYF. The full variable domain, in which reference TRBV5-1 and TRBJ2-7 provide the parts outside the CDR3, is KAGVTQTPRYLIKTRGQQVTLSCSPISGHRSVSWYQQTPGQGLQFLFEYFSETQRNKGNFPGRFSGRQFSNSRSEMNVSTLELGDSALYLCASSLAGTSGLYEQYFGPGTRLTVT.

This chain links TRBV4-3 with TRBJ1-3; 7 bases are a match to TRBD1. The junction had 9 bases not matched to a gene; V was cut back by 1 base and J by 0 bases. The CDR3 covers 18 residues. From germline, CDR1 is LGHNA and CDR2 YSLEER. Here the CDR3 reads CASSQGFFRGYSGNTIYF. DNA for the CDR3: TGCGCCAGCAGCCAAGGGTTTTTCAGGGGGTACTCTGGAAACACCATATATTTT.

This clonotype has ten or more counts. The genes are TRBV6-6 and TRBJ2-3; D is uncertain. The CDR3 spans 12 residues. Between the trimmed V and J ends, which lost 4 bases and 5 bases, there was a span of 7 bases. Germline CDR1 and CDR2: MNHNY and SVGAGI (reference sequence). In DNA, the CDR3 is TGTGCCAGCAGTTTAGTGGTAGATACGCAGTATTTT. It specifies CASSLVVDTQYF.

This chain uses TRBV5-5 with TRBJ2-7; the D call may be TRBD1 or TRBD2 (5 bases each). The germline V gene encodes CDR1 SGHKS and CDR2 YYEKEE (reference sequence). This CDR3 has 15 residues. Trimming removed 1 base at V and 5 bases at J, with 16 bases between. The CDR3 loop reads CASSLYTRWGDEQYF. In nucleotides, the CDR3 is TGTGCCAGCAGCTTGTATACTAGATGGGGCGACGAGCAGTACTTC.

The V and J genes are TRBV5-1 and TRBJ1-4; no clear D. Germline lookup yields CDR1 SGHRS and CDR2 YFSETQ. The CDR3 sequence is 15 residues long. V was clipped by 1 base and J by 0 bases, with 7 bases between them. The CDR3 loop is CASSLFPSTNEKLFF. For the CDR3, the DNA is TGCGCCAGCAGCTTGTTCCCTTCAACTAATGAAAAACTGTTTTTT.

The chain links TRBV7-3 to TRBJ2-1; TRBD1 aligns across 7 bases. Losses at the gene ends were 4 bases for V and 15 bases for J; bases not matched to a gene: 9. The CDR3 runs to 12 residues. Germline loops: CDR1 SGHTA, CDR2 FQGTGA. The CDR3, as DNA: TGTGCCAGCAGCTCACAGGGGTTCGAACTGTTCTTC. Protein: CASSSQGFELFF.

This clonotype was counted only a few times. The chain has TRBV6-5 and TRBJ2-2; no clear D gene. Between the trimmed V and J ends, which lost 2 bases and 6 bases, there was a span of 7 bases. The germline V gene has CDR1 MNHEY and CDR2 SVGAGI. The CDR3 covers 13 residues. The CDR3 reads CASSYPASGELFF. As DNA, the CDR3 is TGTGCCAGCAGTTACCCAGCCTCCGGGGAGCTGTTTTTT.

In this sample, this clonotype turned up a few times. The V and J genes are TRBV6-2 or TRBV6-3 and TRBJ2-7; D is uncertain. The V end was cut by 10 bases, the J end by 3 bases, with 13 bases between. CDR1 MNHEY and CDR2 SVGEGT come from the germline V gene. CDR3 length equals 12 residues. CDR3 sequence (DNA): TGTGCCACCGCTCCTCTAGGCTACGAGCAGTACTTC. It yields the protein CATAPLGYEQYF.

The chain employs TRBV19 and TRBJ1-6; D possibly corresponds to TRBD1 (5 bases). V lost 6 bases, J lost 0 bases, and 9 bases lay in between. From germline, CDR1 is LNHDA and CDR2 SQIVND (reference sequence). The CDR3 covers 15 residues. The CDR3 coding sequence is TGTGCCAGTAGCCTAGGGACCTCCTATAATTCACCCCTCCACTTT. Protein product: CASSLGTSYNSPLHF.

This clonotype was counted at least ten times. The V and J genes are TRBV6-2 or TRBV6-3 and TRBJ2-2; 14 nucleotides line up with TRBD2. Per the germline V gene, CDR1 is MNHEY and CDR2 is SVGEGT. V lost 4 bases and J lost 2; bases outside the gene matches: 6. This CDR3 contains 18 residues. This chain's CDR3 is CASSSLTSGGENTGELFF. Written as DNA, the CDR3 is TGTGCCAGCAGTTCCTTGACTAGCGGGGGGGAAAACACCGGGGAGCTGTTTTTT.

This clonotype was seen only a few times. V is TRBV5-1 and J is TRBJ1-2; D unresolved. The CDR3 length is 13 residues. The germline V gene has CDR1 SGHRS and CDR2 YFSETQ. Trimming removed 0 bases at V and 6 bases at J, with 9 bases between. CDR3 DNA sequence: TGCGCCAGCAGCTTGGAAAGGGTAAATGGCTACACCTTC. Translated, it gives CASSLERVNGYTF.

Ten or more counts support this clonotype. CDR3 in DNA: TGCGCCAGCAGGGACGGGACTAGCGGCCTCAATGAGCAGTTCTTC. Protein sequence: CASRDGTSGLNEQFF. The chain carries TRBV5-1 and TRBJ2-1; 11 bases agree with TRBD2. The trim removed 5 bases at V and 6 bases at J, leaving 7 bases unmatched. The CDR3 is 15 residues long. Germline-derived CDR1 and CDR2 are SGHRS and YFSETQ.

This clonotype was seen a few times. The chain links TRBV7-2 to TRBJ1-5; unclear D gene. Trimming removed 2 bases at V and 1 base at J, with 12 bases between. CDR3 size: 16 residues. From germline, CDR1 is SGHTA and CDR2 FQGNSA. CDR3 loop: CASSLSTLGSNQPQHF. In DNA form, the CDR3 reads TGTGCCAGCAGCTTATCGACCCTCGGAAGCAATCAGCCCCAGCATTTT.

This clonotype came up many times. The V and J genes are TRBV5-5 and TRBJ1-5; 10 nucleotides match TRBD1. Germline lookup yields CDR1 SGHKS and CDR2 YYEKEE (reference sequence). The V gene end was trimmed by 6 bases and the J gene end by 7 bases; junction bases not matched to a gene: 10. The CDR3 extends over 15 amino acids. CDR3 sequence reads: CASTEWDRGRQPQHF. As DNA, the CDR3 is TGTGCCAGCACTGAATGGGACAGGGGACGACAGCCCCAGCATTTT.

The sample holds many counts of this clonotype. The chain uses TRBV4-1 and TRBJ2-5; TRBD2 agrees at 8 bases. The CDR3 sequence is 15 residues long. Looked up from germline, CDR1 is MGHRA and CDR2 is YSYEKL. The V and J ends lost 3 bases and 7 bases, in that order; junction bases with no gene match: 10. This CDR3 reads CASSHPGGVLSTQYF. CDR3 nucleotide sequence: TGCGCCAGCAGCCACCCCGGGGGGGTTCTTTCGACCCAGTACTTC.

The rearrangement links TRBV4-1 to TRBJ1-2; possible D gene TRBD1, 6 bases. The CDR3 is made up of 15 amino acids. Trimming took off 3 bases at V and 2 bases at J, with 13 bases between the two ends. Germline assignment: CDR1 MGHRA and CDR2 YSYEKL. CDR3 coding DNA: TGCGCCAGCAGCCATAGGGGGATACCCAACTATGGCTACACCTTC. It translates to CASSHRGIPNYGYTF.

This clonotype has at least ten counts. The chain combines TRBV20-1 with TRBJ2-7, with 8 nucleotides matching TRBD2. The V gene end was trimmed by 3 bases and the J gene end by 1 base; junction bases not matched to a gene: 5. CDR1 DFQATT and CDR2 SNEGSKA come from the germline V gene (reference sequence). The CDR3 totals 14 residues. The chain's CDR3 is CSASSLAGSYEQYV. For the CDR3, the DNA is TGCAGTGCTAGTAGTCTAGCGGGTTCCTACGAGCAGTACGTC.

With respect to this clonotype: Just one base apart from a much larger clone, this may be a read error. V usage is TRBV10-3 and J usage is TRBJ2-3; 9 bases agree with TRBD2. This CDR3 spans 13 amino acids. Per the germline V gene, CDR1 is ENHRY and CDR2 is SYGVKD. After removal of 10 bases from V and 3 bases from J, the junction contained 5 bases not matched to a gene. DNA for the CDR3: TGTGCCACCATGAGCGGGGGGACAGATACGCAGTATTTT. Translated: CATMSGGTDTQYF.

J is TRBJ1-2 and V is TRBV2; D remains unclear. Trimming cost V 2 bases and J 7 bases, with 17 bases left between them. Germline CDR1 is SNHLY and CDR2 is FYNNEI. This CDR3 is built from 15 residues. The CDR3 protein is CASSELRDRMGGYTF. DNA for the CDR3: TGTGCCAGCAGTGAACTTAGGGATAGGATGGGTGGCTACACCTTC. The variable domain in full, with the rest retrieved from reference TRBV2 and TRBJ1-2, is EPEVTQTPSHQVTQMGQEVILRCVPISNHLYFYWYRQILGQKVEFLVSFYNNEISEKSEIFDDQFSVERPDGSNFTLKIRSTKLEDSAMYFCASSELRDRMGGYTFGSGTRLTVV.

This clonotype has at least ten counts. The chain has TRBV9 and TRBJ2-2, with a weak D call TRBD2 (7 bases). Germline-derived CDR1 and CDR2 are SGDLS and YYNGEE. CDR3 size: 15 residues. Trimming removed 7 bases at V and 6 bases at J, with 19 bases between. The CDR3 is CASGGAGGLSGELFF. DNA for the CDR3: TGTGCCAGCGGCGGGGCCGGGGGGCTGTCCGGGGAGCTGTTTTTT.

V is TRBV6-2 or TRBV6-3 and J is TRBJ2-6, with a weak D call TRBD2 (5 bases). Germline CDR1 reads MNHEY; CDR2 reads SVGEGT. V lost 6 bases and J lost 0, with 9 bases in between. The CDR3 length is 15 residues. The DNA for the CDR3 is TGTGCCAGCAGCGTTCGGGGCTCTGGGGCCAACGTCCTGACTTTC. It specifies CASSVRGSGANVLTF.

The chain carries TRBV14 and TRBJ1-6; D is undetermined. Deletions cut 2 bases from V and 3 bases from J, with 5 bases between. Germline V gene lookup returns CDR1 SGHDN and CDR2 FVKESK. The CDR3 consists of 14 residues. CDR3 in amino acids: CASSQRNYNSPLHF. CDR3 sequence (DNA): TGTGCCAGCAGCCAACGTAACTATAATTCACCCCTCCACTTT.

The rearrangement joins TRBV20-1 to TRBJ2-7; 7 bases match TRBD1. Germline trimming cut 0 bases from V and 6 bases from J; bases unmatched to any gene: 14. This CDR3 comprises 16 residues. CDR1 and CDR2 (germline): DFQATT, SNEGSKA (reference sequence). The CDR3 here is CSARDRRTGRAREQYV. The CDR3, as DNA: TGCAGTGCTAGAGATCGGAGGACAGGTCGGGCCCGCGAGCAGTACGTC.

There are a few counts of this clonotype. The chain is built from TRBV7-3 and TRBJ2-1; 8 positions match TRBD2. The ends lost 5 bases at V and 8 bases at J; junction bases unmatched: 11. Germline CDR1 is SGHTA and CDR2 is FQGTGA. The CDR3 runs to 15 residues. The CDR3 bases are TGTGCCAGCAGCCTGGGACTAGTCCTGGCGGATGAGCAGTTCTTC. Amino acids: CASSLGLVLADEQFF. Filled out from reference TRBV7-3 and TRBJ2-1, the complete variable domain reads GAGVSQTPSNKVTEKGKYVELRCDPISGHTALYWYRQSLGQGPEFLIYFQGTGAADDSGLPNDRFFAVRPEGSVSTLKIQRTERGDSAVYLCASSLGLVLADEQFFGPGTRLTVL.

V gene TRBV12-3 or TRBV12-4 combines with J gene TRBJ1-2; D is uncertain. V was trimmed by 6 bases and J by 4 bases, leaving 12 bases between them. This CDR3 is 13 amino acids long. CDR3 protein: CASSPDRSYGYTF. DNA of the CDR3: TGTGCCAGCAGCCCAGACCGCTCCTATGGCTACACCTTC.